The 12 T cell receptor beta chains below were found in one sample sequenced in a study of graft-versus-host responses after intestinal transplantation (dated by TCRdb to the early 2020s). Receptor amplification or capture employed the immunoSEQ multiplex PCR assay. In its TCRdb copy, this immuneACCESS table keeps in-frame sequences only and misses some clones. Where compared with another copy, unresolved V genes explain less than half of these, and the others have no known cause. This sample has roughly 60,000 clones in its table, and 80% to 90% of those were observed once. Around 1.5% of the sample is held by the ten biggest clonotypes. The material was PBMCs, obtained 26 days after transplant. The receptors here all came from a human patient who received an intestinal transplant, so some T cells may come from the graft donor.

The V call is TRBV27, the J call TRBJ2-3; possible D gene TRBD1, 6 bases. From germline, CDR1 is MNHEY and CDR2 SMNVEV (reference sequence). This CDR3 is built from 14 residues. V was cut by 7 bases and J by 0 bases, with 11 bases left in between. The chain's CDR3 is CASTGQLSTDTQYF. In nucleotides, the CDR3 is TGTGCCAGCACTGGACAGTTAAGCACAGATACGCAGTATTTT.

The chain is built from TRBV28 and TRBJ2-2, with TRBD1 matching 8 bases. CDR3 size: 14 residues. The J segment lost 3 bases and the V segment lost 5 bases, leaving 2 bases of the junction unmatched. The germline V gene has CDR1 MDHEN and CDR2 SYDVKM. CDR3 residues: CASSGQGDTGELFF. In DNA form, the CDR3 reads TGTGCCAGCAGTGGACAGGGTGACACCGGGGAGCTGTTTTTT.

The V gene is TRBV23-1, the J gene TRBJ1-5; TRBD1 matches 9 bases. TRBV23-1 belongs to the ORF category, with a function that is uncertain. The CDR3 covers 15 residues. Trimming removed 6 bases from V and 5 bases from J; junction bases left unmatched: 8. In DNA, the CDR3 is TGCGCCAGCAGCCCGGGACAGGGAGACCATCAGCCCCAGCATTTT. Encoded protein: CASSPGQGDHQPQHF.

In its sample, this clone was seen once. This rearrangement joins TRBV4-1 to TRBJ2-1; TRBD1 is a possible D gene (7 bases). The CDR3 loop spans 15 amino acids. V lost 2 bases and J 8 bases, leaving 16 bases between the germline ends. Germline V CDR1 and CDR2: MGHRA, YSYEKL. In DNA, the CDR3 is TGCGCCAGCAGCCAACCCAGGGGGGAAATACATGAGCAGTTCTTC. It encodes CASSQPRGEIHEQFF.

The chain's CDR3 is CATKPRKGARGYEQYV. CDR3 nucleotide sequence: TGTGCCACGAAGCCTAGGAAGGGGGCCCGCGGGTACGAGCAGTACGTC. The chain links TRBV28 to TRBJ2-7; 7 nucleotides line up with TRBD1. Germline V lookup: CDR1 MDHEN, CDR2 SYDVKM. The CDR3 extends over 16 amino acids. V lost 10 bases to trimming and J lost 4 bases; unmatched junction nucleotides: 19.

The table lists this clone with a few counts. The rearrangement links TRBV9 to TRBJ2-1, with 11 bases fitting TRBD1. The CDR3 totals 17 residues. Germline loops: CDR1 SGDLS, CDR2 YYNGEE. J lost 6 bases, V lost 5 bases, and 13 bases had no gene match. Written as DNA, the CDR3 is TGTGCCAGCAGTTCTCCTAAACTCGGGACAGGGGGCAATGAGCAGTTCTTC. Protein sequence: CASSSPKLGTGGNEQFF.

This chain joins TRBV15 and TRBJ2-5; D ambiguous. The CDR3 length is 15 residues. V shed 2 bases and J shed 5 bases, with 15 bases lying between them. Germline V gene data show CDR1 as LNHNV and CDR2 as YYDKDF (reference sequence). The chain's CDR3 is CATSRPGQDRETQYF. In DNA form, the CDR3 reads TGTGCCACCAGCAGACCTGGGCAGGATCGGGAGACCCAGTACTTC.

The CDR3 loop is CASSDRYYEQYV. The CDR3 DNA sequence: TGTGCCAGCAGCGACAGATACTACGAGCAGTACGTC. J is TRBJ2-7 and V is TRBV28; perhaps TRBD1 as D (5 bases). Trimming took off 6 bases at V and 3 bases at J, with 9 bases between the two ends. Per the germline V gene, CDR1 is MDHEN and CDR2 is SYDVKM. This CDR3 is built from 12 residues.

This chain uses TRBV7-9 with TRBJ2-7; a possible D gene is TRBD2 (5 bases). CDR1 is SEHNR, CDR2 FQNEAQ, per germline (reference sequence). The CDR3 runs to 14 residues. Trimming removed 4 bases at V and 0 bases at J, with 10 bases between. The CDR3 region has the DNA TGTGCCAGCAGCTCTGGAGGAAGCTCCTACGAGCAGTACTTC. Amino acid sequence: CASSSGGSSYEQYF.

V usage is TRBV30 and J usage is TRBJ2-3; weak D call: TRBD1 (5 bases). The germline gives CDR1 GTSNPN, CDR2 SVGIG (reference sequence). This CDR3 region has 13 residues. With 3 bases removed from V and 6 bases from J, the gap between germline ends came to 13 bases. The CDR3 sequence: CAWRSPGRDTQYF. CDR3 sequence (DNA): TGTGCCTGGAGATCCCCAGGGCGTGATACGCAGTATTTT. Drawing the rest from reference TRBV30 and TRBJ2-3, the complete variable domain is SQTIHQWPATLVQPVGSPLSLECTVEGTSNPNLYWYRQAAGRGLQLLFYSVGIGQISSEVPQNLSASRPQDRQFILSSKKLLLSDSGFYLCAWRSPGRDTQYFGPGTRLTVL.

This clone appeared a single time. This chain links TRBV7-9 with TRBJ1-5; 9 bases match TRBD1. There are 15 residues in the CDR3. Germline CDR1 reads SEHNR; CDR2 reads FQNEAQ (reference sequence). V trimming: 4 bases; J trimming: 7 bases; junction bases outside the gene matches: 8. The CDR3 loop is CASSSTGGKGQPQHF. CDR3 nucleotides: TGTGCCAGCAGCTCTACAGGGGGCAAAGGGCAGCCCCAGCATTTT.

This clone appeared once. This chain joins TRBV7-9 and TRBJ1-1; D remains unclear. With 2 bases removed from V and 7 bases from J, the gap between germline ends came to 8 bases. CDR1 is SEHNR, CDR2 FQNEAQ, per germline (reference sequence). This CDR3 is 12 amino acids long. The CDR3 nucleotides are TGTGCCAGCAGCTTATCCCTCAGTGAAGCTTTCTTT. Translation: CASSLSLSEAFF.